One and the same sample provided the 8 T cell receptor beta chains below, sequenced in a study of cytomegalovirus exposure and HLA in healthy donors. Use of 60 Vbeta and 13 Jbeta primers characterized the PCR. Some clones are missing from TCRdb's copy, which holds only in-frame ones; the method was immunoSEQ multiplex PCR. The sample gives more than 90,000 clones, around three quarters of which show up once; 4% to 5.5% is in the top ten. The sample taken for sequencing was PBMCs. The receptor source for this set is a young man in good health and CMV-seropositive.

The J gene is TRBJ1-5, the V gene TRBV6-5; 8 bases are a match to TRBD1. After removal of 5 bases from V and 4 bases from J, the junction contained 7 bases not matched to a gene. Germline assignment: CDR1 MNHEY and CDR2 SVGAGI. CDR3 length equals 15 residues. CDR3 amino acids: CASSRTGFGNQPQHF. The CDR3, as DNA: TGTGCCAGCAGTAGGACAGGGTTTGGGAATCAGCCCCAGCATTTT.

The chain carries TRBV10-3 and TRBJ2-7; TRBD2 matches at 8 bases. With 3 bases clipped from V and 4 bases from J, the junction kept 11 bases outside the gene matches. The CDR3 consists of 16 residues. CDR1 ENHRY and CDR2 SYGVKD come from the germline V gene. The CDR3 here is CAISDEASGLRYEQYF. As DNA, the CDR3 is TGTGCCATCAGTGACGAGGCTAGCGGGCTGAGATACGAGCAGTACTTC.

The CDR3 protein is CASSLGGNRADEQYF. The CDR3 nucleotides read TGCGCCAGCAGCTTGGGAGGGAACAGAGCCGACGAGCAGTACTTC. The chain carries TRBV5-1 and TRBJ2-7; D perhaps matches TRBD2 (5 bases). The CDR3 spans 15 residues. Per the germline V gene, CDR1 is SGHRS and CDR2 is YFSETQ. Trimming took off 0 bases at V and 5 bases at J, with 15 bases between the two ends.

The chain carries TRBV6-5 and TRBJ1-2, with D tentatively TRBD1 (6 bases). Deletions cut 5 bases from V and 4 bases from J, with 11 bases between. The CDR3 runs to 13 residues. Germline CDR1 reads MNHEY; CDR2 reads SVGAGI. The CDR3 DNA sequence: TGTGCCAGCAGTCAAGGGGGTCCCTATGGCTACACCTTC. This codes for CASSQGGPYGYTF.

This CDR3 is CASSQERGGNQPQHF. For the CDR3, the DNA is TGCGCCAGCAGCCAAGAAAGGGGTGGCAATCAGCCCCAGCATTTT. This rearrangement joins TRBV4-3 to TRBJ1-5; D might be TRBD1 (5 bases). Per germline, CDR1 LGHNA and CDR2 YSLEER. Trimming stripped 0 bases from V and 2 bases from J, with 8 bases between. The CDR3 is 15 amino acids.

The rearrangement uses TRBV11-3 and TRBJ2-3; no definite D call. V was clipped by 1 base and J by 4 bases, with 15 bases between them. Germline CDR1 reads SGHNT; CDR2 reads YENEEA. The CDR3 has 16 residues. In DNA form, the CDR3 reads TGTGCCAGCAGCTTAGTCTGGAGCTCCGCCCCAGATACGCAGTATTTT. Translated: CASSLVWSSAPDTQYF. Full variable domain (outside the CDR3, taken from reference TRBV11-3 and TRBJ2-3): EAGVVQSPRYKIIEKKQPVAFWCNPISGHNTLYWYLQNLGQGPELLIRYENEEAVDDSQLPKDRFSAERLKGVDSTLKIQPAELGDSAVYLCASSLVWSSAPDTQYFGPGTRLTVL.

This clone was observed a handful of times. This chain links TRBV9 with TRBJ1-1; maybe TRBD1 (6 bases). Between the trimmed V and J ends, which lost 0 bases and 4 bases, there was a span of 10 bases. This CDR3 region has 14 residues. CDR1 and CDR2 from the germline V gene are SGDLS and YYNGEE. Here the CDR3 DNA reads TGTGCCAGCAGCGTAGCAGGGGCGGGCACTGAAGCTTTCTTT. This encodes CASSVAGAGTEAFF.

This clone occurred a few times. The chain combines TRBV11-3 with TRBJ2-3, with TRBD2 matching 10 bases. Germline V gives CDR1 SGHNT, CDR2 YENEEA. CDR3 length equals 16 residues. With 5 bases clipped from V and 3 bases from J, the junction kept 8 bases outside the gene matches. CDR3 in DNA: TGTGCCAGCAGCAAAGGAGCGGGGGGGCCGACAGATACGCAGTATTTT. Amino acids: CASSKGAGGPTDTQYF. The variable domain in full, with the rest retrieved from reference TRBV11-3 and TRBJ2-3, is EAGVVQSPRYKIIEKKQPVAFWCNPISGHNTLYWYLQNLGQGPELLIRYENEEAVDDSQLPKDRFSAERLKGVDSTLKIQPAELGDSAVYLCASSKGAGGPTDTQYFGPGTRLTVL.